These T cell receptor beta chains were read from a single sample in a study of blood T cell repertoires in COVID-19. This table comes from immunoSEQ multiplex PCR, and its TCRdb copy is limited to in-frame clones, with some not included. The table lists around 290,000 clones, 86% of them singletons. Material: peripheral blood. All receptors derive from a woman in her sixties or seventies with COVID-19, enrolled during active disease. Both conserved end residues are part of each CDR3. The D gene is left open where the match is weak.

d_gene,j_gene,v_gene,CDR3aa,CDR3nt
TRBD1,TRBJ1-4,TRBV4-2,CASSQEGTGKEKLFF,TGTGCCAGCAGCCAAGAAGGGACAGGGAAAGAAAAACTGTTTTTT
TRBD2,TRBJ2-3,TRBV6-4,CASSDGERGSDTQYF,TGTGCCAGCAGTGACGGCGAGCGGGGGTCAGATACGCAGTATTTT
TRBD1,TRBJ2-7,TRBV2,CASSGVGQGFSYEQYF,TGTGCCAGCAGCGGAGTCGGACAGGGGTTCTCCTACGAGCAGTACTTC
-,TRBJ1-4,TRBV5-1,CASRGGTNEKLFF,TGCGCCAGCAGAGGGGGAACTAATGAAAAACTGTTTTTT
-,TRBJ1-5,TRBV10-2,CASSGVSNQPQHF,TGCGCCAGCAGCGGGGTTAGCAATCAGCCCCAGCATTTT
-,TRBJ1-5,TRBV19,CASSIFTQAGNQPQHF,TGTGCCAGTAGTATCTTTACGCAGGCCGGCAATCAGCCCCAGCATTTT
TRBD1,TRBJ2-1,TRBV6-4,CASSQTGANEQFF,TGTGCCAGCAGTCAGACAGGGGCCAATGAGCAGTTCTTC
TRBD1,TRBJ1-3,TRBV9,CASSPWDRGRSGNTIYF,TGTGCCAGCAGCCCTTGGGACAGGGGAAGGTCTGGAAACACCATATATTTT
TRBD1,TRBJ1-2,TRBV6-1,CASSDKWNRGIGYTF,TGTGCCAGCAGTGATAAGTGGAACAGGGGGATCGGCTACACCTTC
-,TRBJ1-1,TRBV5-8,CASSPSDVGHFF,TGTGCCAGCAGCCCGAGTGACGTGGGACACTTCTTT
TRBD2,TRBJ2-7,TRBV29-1,CSVRWGGYEQYF,TGCAGCGTTAGGTGGGGGGGCTACGAGCAGTACTTC
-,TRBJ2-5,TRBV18,CASSPPRTAQETQYF,TGTGCCAGCTCACCACCGAGGACAGCCCAAGAGACCCAGTACTTC